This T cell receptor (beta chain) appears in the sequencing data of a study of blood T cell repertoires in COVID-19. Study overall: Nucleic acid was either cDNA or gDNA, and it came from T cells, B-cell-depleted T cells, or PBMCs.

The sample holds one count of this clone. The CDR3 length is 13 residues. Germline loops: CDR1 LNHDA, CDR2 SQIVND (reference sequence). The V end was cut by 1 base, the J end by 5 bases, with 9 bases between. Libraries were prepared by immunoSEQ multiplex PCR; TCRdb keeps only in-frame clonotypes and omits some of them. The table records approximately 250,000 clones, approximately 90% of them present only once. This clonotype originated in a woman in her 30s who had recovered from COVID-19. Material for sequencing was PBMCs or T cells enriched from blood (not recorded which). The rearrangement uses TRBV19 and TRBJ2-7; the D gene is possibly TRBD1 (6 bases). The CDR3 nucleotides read TGTGCCAGTAGTATAGCCCCAGGGGACGAGCAGTACTTC. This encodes CASSIAPGDEQYF.